These 28 T cell receptor beta chains were all obtained from the same sample, sequenced in a study of blood T cell repertoires in COVID-19. The assay was immunoSEQ multiplex PCR, and TCRdb's table has in-frame clones only and misses some. The sample has 50,000 to 55,000 clones, roughly nine tenths seen once. Sequencing was done on a sample of peripheral blood. The receptors here all came from a man in his sixties with active COVID-19.

The chain is built from TRBV28 and TRBJ2-7, with 8 bases that match TRBD1. Trimming took 6 bases from V and 4 from J; bases not matched to a gene: 11. This CDR3 contains 15 residues. In germline, CDR1 is MDHEN, CDR2 SYDVKM. The CDR3: CASSSNDRGRYEQYF. CDR3 nucleotide sequence: TGTGCCAGCAGCTCAAACGACAGGGGAAGGTACGAGCAGTACTTC.

The chain combines TRBV19 with TRBJ2-2; 9 bases agree with TRBD1. Losses at the gene ends were 3 bases for V and 4 bases for J; bases not matched to a gene: 9. CDR3 length equals 17 residues. Looked up from germline, CDR1 is LNHDA and CDR2 is SQIVND (reference sequence). The CDR3 region is CASSISPGQGRTGELFF. The CDR3 DNA follows: TGTGCCAGTAGTATCTCCCCCGGACAGGGGCGCACCGGGGAGCTGTTTTTT.

The chain joins TRBV28 to TRBJ1-6, with 9 bases identical to TRBD1. Trimming cost V 4 bases and J 8 bases; bases outside gene matches: 6. The germline V gene encodes CDR1 MDHEN and CDR2 SYDVKM. This CDR3 has 15 amino acids. As DNA, the CDR3 is TGTGCCAGCAGTTCGTCGGGACAGGGAGATTCACCCCTCCACTTT. Residues: CASSSSGQGDSPLHF.

This CDR3 is CASSVGTGNTGELFF. The DNA of the CDR3 is TGTGCCAGCAGCGTTGGGACAGGGAACACCGGGGAGCTGTTTTTT. This chain connects TRBV7-8 to TRBJ2-2; TRBD1 agrees at 8 bases. Germline assignment: CDR1 SGHVS and CDR2 FQNEAQ. The ends lost 5 bases at V and 1 base at J; junction bases unmatched: 3. The CDR3 covers 15 residues.

The chain recombines TRBV4-3 with TRBJ2-1; TRBD2 matches at 7 bases. Germline V gives CDR1 LGHNA, CDR2 YSLEER. The ends lost 4 bases at V and 5 bases at J; junction bases unmatched: 11. CDR3 size: 16 residues. The CDR3 DNA reads TGCGCCAGCAGCCCCCTGGAGGGAGGGCCTAACAATGAGCAGTTCTTC. Amino acid sequence: CASSPLEGGPNNEQFF.

This clone has only one observation. The chain carries TRBV28 and TRBJ1-2; the D gene is possibly TRBD1 (6 bases). Germline values: CDR1 MDHEN, CDR2 SYDVKM. Trimming cost V 2 bases and J 8 bases, with 12 bases left between them. This CDR3 has 13 residues. The CDR3 DNA reads as TGTGCCAGCAGTTTAGGGGGCCACGTCGGCTACACCTTC. Amino acid sequence: CASSLGGHVGYTF.

The V and J genes are TRBV9 and TRBJ2-1; TRBD1 matches at 10 bases. CDR1 and CDR2 from the germline V gene are SGDLS and YYNGEE. V gave up 0 bases and J gave up 7 bases; unmatched junction bases: 4. This CDR3 comprises 15 residues. This CDR3 is CASSVEGQGRNEQFF. The CDR3 DNA reads TGTGCCAGCAGCGTAGAGGGACAGGGGAGGAATGAGCAGTTCTTC.

The chain recombines TRBV19 with TRBJ2-7, with a possible D match to TRBD2 (5 bases). The CDR3 loop spans 13 amino acids. The germline CDR1 and CDR2 sequences are LNHDA and SQIVND (reference sequence). V was shortened by 4 bases and J by 3 bases, with 10 bases between the two germline ends. CDR3 nucleotide sequence: TGTGCCAGTAGTACCCACGGGGACTACGAGCAGTACTTC. Encoded protein: CASSTHGDYEQYF.

The CDR3 protein is CASSEWRANTEAFF. The CDR3 DNA is TGTGCCAGCAGTGAGTGGAGGGCGAACACTGAAGCTTTCTTT. The chain has TRBV2 and TRBJ1-1, with unresolved D. The germline CDR1 and CDR2 sequences are SNHLY and FYNNEI. V lost 3 bases, J lost 1 base, and 9 bases lay in between. This CDR3 region has 14 residues.

This clone was picked up one time. The chain joins TRBV6-5 to TRBJ1-3; 7 positions agree with TRBD1. The trim removed 6 bases at V and 2 bases at J, leaving 4 bases unmatched. Germline V gene data show CDR1 as MNHEY and CDR2 as SVGAGI. There are 14 residues in the CDR3. The CDR3 DNA sequence: TGTGCCAGCAGCCCCAGGGGGGCTGGAAACACCATATATTTT. Translating it yields CASSPRGAGNTIYF.

The chain combines TRBV2 with TRBJ1-1; D is possibly TRBD1 (6 bases). This CDR3 has 13 amino acids. V was shortened by 3 bases and J by 4 bases, with 9 bases between the two germline ends. CDR1 and CDR2 (germline): SNHLY, FYNNEI. The CDR3 loop reads CASSDHRATEAFF. The CDR3 DNA is TGTGCCAGCAGTGATCACAGGGCCACTGAAGCTTTCTTT.

The chain joins TRBV5-1 to TRBJ2-1; 10 positions match TRBD2. V lost 3 bases, J lost 5 bases, and 8 bases stayed unmatched. Germline V gene lookup returns CDR1 SGHRS and CDR2 YFSETQ. The CDR3 spans 16 residues. The CDR3 DNA reads as TGCGCCAGCAGCTATCTTCCGGGACTAGCGAACAATGAGCAGTTCTTC. It translates to CASSYLPGLANNEQFF.

The gene calls are TRBV2 and TRBJ1-5, with D possibly matching TRBD1 (6 bases). V was trimmed by 4 bases and J by 9 bases, leaving 13 bases between them. Germline loops: CDR1 SNHLY, CDR2 FYNNEI. This CDR3 is 13 amino acids long. CDR3 amino acids: CASSGQGSRPQHF. As DNA, the CDR3 is TGTGCCAGCAGTGGCCAGGGGTCAAGGCCCCAGCATTTT.

The chain employs TRBV29-1 and TRBJ2-6, with D perhaps TRBD2 (6 bases). This CDR3 contains 17 residues. Trimming stripped 2 bases from V and 0 bases from J, with 14 bases between. Looked up from germline, CDR1 is SQVTM and CDR2 is ANQGSEA. Here the CDR3 DNA reads TGCAGCGTTGAATGGAGGGCTGGTTACTCTGGGGCCAACGTCCTGACTTTC. This codes for CSVEWRAGYSGANVLTF.

The genes are TRBV28 and TRBJ1-1; no clear D gene. The CDR3 spans 12 residues. Deletions cut 8 bases from V and 8 bases from J, with 15 bases between. CDR1 is MDHEN, CDR2 SYDVKM, per germline. CDR3 sequence reads: CASGKLGLEAFF. In nucleotides, the CDR3 is TGTGCCAGCGGCAAGTTAGGACTAGAAGCTTTCTTT.

The genes are TRBV7-9 and TRBJ2-1; D possibly corresponds to TRBD2 (7 bases). Trimming stripped 6 bases from V and 8 bases from J, with 11 bases between. The V gene's germline CDR1 is SEHNR and CDR2 FQNEAQ (reference sequence). This CDR3 region has 12 residues. DNA for the CDR3: TGTGCCAGCAGGGGAGGGACATATGAGCAGTTCTTC. Translation gives CASRGGTYEQFF. The variable domain in full, with the rest retrieved from reference TRBV7-9 and TRBJ2-1, is DTGVSQNPRHKITKRGQNVTFRCDPISEHNRLYWYRQTLGQGPEFLTYFQNEAQLEKSRLLSDRFSAERPKGSFSTLEIQRTEQGDSAMYLCASRGGTYEQFFGPGTRLTVL.

The rearrangement links TRBV3-1 (or the pseudogene TRBV3-2) to TRBJ2-7; TRBD1 might be the D (5 bases). CDR3 length equals 14 residues. Between the trimmed V and J ends, which lost 1 base and 3 bases, there was a span of 10 bases. From germline, CDR1 is LGHDT and CDR2 YNNKEL (reference sequence). CDR3 nucleotide sequence: TGTGCCAGCAGCCAAGCAGGGAACGTCTACGAGCAGTACTTC. It encodes CASSQAGNVYEQYF.

This clone showed up just once. CDR3: CASSYSTGVGEKLFF. CDR3 DNA: TGTGCCAGCAGTTATTCGACGGGGGTGGGTGAAAAACTGTTTTTT. The chain joins TRBV6-6 to TRBJ1-4; D may be TRBD1 (5 bases). The CDR3 has 15 residues. Trimming took off 3 bases at V and 7 bases at J, with 15 bases between the two ends. Germline-derived CDR1 and CDR2 are MNHNY and SVGAGI (reference sequence).

Details on this clone: The sample carries other DNA sequences with the same CDR3. This sequence joins TRBV18 and TRBJ2-5; 16 bases fit TRBD2. Germline values: CDR1 KGHSH, CDR2 LQKENI. The CDR3 has 16 residues. V dropped 0 bases and J dropped 5; count of bases not matched to a gene: 0. The CDR3 coding sequence is TGTGCCAGCTCACCACCGGGACTAGCGGGAGGGGAGACCCAGTACTTC. Translating gives CASSPPGLAGGETQYF.

The genes are TRBV10-3 and TRBJ2-7, with 7 bases that match TRBD2. The ends lost 0 bases at V and 2 bases at J; junction bases unmatched: 7. Germline V lookup: CDR1 ENHRY, CDR2 SYGVKD. There are 16 residues in the CDR3. This chain's CDR3 is CAISESGGIGTYEQYF. The CDR3 region has the DNA TGTGCCATCAGTGAGTCGGGAGGGATAGGCACCTACGAGCAGTACTTC.

The chain combines TRBV6-2 or TRBV6-3 with TRBJ2-1; perhaps TRBD2 as D (5 bases). Germline CDR1 is MNHEY and CDR2 is SVGEGT. The CDR3 is 15 residues long. Trimming took off 3 bases at V and 2 bases at J, with 11 bases between the two ends. The CDR3 nucleotides read TGTGCCAGCAGTTATCGGGGTATGCCCTACAATGAGCAGTTCTTC. It codes for CASSYRGMPYNEQFF.

The chain uses TRBV27 and TRBJ2-1; D remains ambiguous. The CDR3 is 16 amino acids. V was clipped by 3 bases and J by 9 bases, with 21 bases between them. CDR1 MNHEY and CDR2 SMNVEV come from the germline V gene (reference sequence). The CDR3 protein is CASSFKVERPRGEQFF. The CDR3 bases are TGTGCCAGCAGTTTCAAGGTGGAACGTCCCCGCGGTGAGCAGTTCTTC.

The rearrangement links TRBV10-3 to TRBJ1-2, with TRBD1 as a possible D gene (5 bases). V was trimmed by 3 bases and J by 4 bases, leaving 15 bases between them. CDR1 and CDR2 (germline): ENHRY, SYGVKD. The CDR3 runs 15 residues. CDR3 sequence: CAISDPGEGPYGYTF. CDR3 nucleotides: TGTGCCATCAGTGATCCGGGGGAGGGGCCCTATGGCTACACCTTC.

The genes are TRBV2 and TRBJ2-2, with D perhaps matching TRBD1 (5 bases). Germline V gives CDR1 SNHLY, CDR2 FYNNEI. Trimming shortened V by 2 bases and J by 7 bases, and 8 bases separated the two germline ends. The CDR3 totals 13 residues. CDR3 sequence: CASSEQGFGELFF. The CDR3 bases are TGTGCCAGCAGTGAACAGGGTTTCGGGGAGCTGTTTTTT.

DNA for the CDR3: TGTGCCAGCAGCTCCTCAGGGGCCCTGGGTGAAGCTTTCTTT. Its protein product is CASSSSGALGEAFF. This sequence joins TRBV7-2 and TRBJ1-1, with D possibly TRBD1 on 6 matching bases. Deletions cut 4 bases from V and 7 bases from J, with 16 bases between. Germline lookup yields CDR1 SGHTA and CDR2 FQGNSA. This CDR3 comprises 14 residues.

V is TRBV11-1 and J is TRBJ2-1; 8 nucleotides line up with TRBD2. The CDR3 has 13 amino acids. V was clipped by 8 bases and J by 6 bases; unmatched bases: 6. Germline-derived CDR1 and CDR2 are SGHAT and FQDESV (reference sequence). The CDR3 spells CASGRGLVNEQFF. The DNA of the CDR3 is TGTGCCAGCGGCAGGGGACTAGTCAATGAGCAGTTCTTC.

The chain couples TRBV9 to TRBJ2-3; maybe TRBD1 (6 bases). Germline values: CDR1 SGDLS, CDR2 YYNGEE. The CDR3 is 13 residues long. The ends were cut back, 7 bases at V and 3 bases at J, with 12 bases in the middle. CDR3 protein: CASDTGKTDTQYF. The CDR3 DNA reads TGTGCCAGCGATACAGGGAAGACAGATACGCAGTATTTT.

This sequence joins TRBV19 and TRBJ2-2, with 7 bases identical to TRBD1. Germline V gives CDR1 LNHDA, CDR2 SQIVND (reference sequence). V lost 6 bases, J lost 0 bases, and 1 base stayed unmatched. The CDR3 has 14 residues. DNA for the CDR3: TGTGCCAGTAGGGGACAGACGAACACCGGGGAGCTGTTTTTT. Amino acids: CASRGQTNTGELFF.